Below, one TCR beta chain is given with its context. Its antigen is unidentified. This sample is drawn from a study of cytomegalovirus exposure and HLA in healthy donors. Overall study context: HLA-typed donors were the source of about 85 million unique TCRs, which an early data release held. Findings and limits, study-wide: Across donors, sequencing depth was assumed by presence/absence analyses to be roughly uniform.

Primers included in the PCR were 60 Vbeta and 13 Jbeta primers. Profiling relied on immunoSEQ multiplex PCR, and the TCRdb table lists in-frame clones only, not all of them. The data contain fewer than 250,000 clones, around 78% of them singletons. This clonotype was obtained from a woman under 40 in good health and CMV-seropositive. The sample consisted of PBMCs.

CDR3 bases: TGTGCCAGCAGGCCACCCGGGACAGGGAAAGAGACCCAGTACTTC. Its translation: CASRPPGTGKETQYF. The chain joins TRBV5-6 to TRBJ2-5; 9 nucleotides align to TRBD1. This CDR3 region has 15 residues. J was trimmed by 3 bases and V by 5 bases; bases with no gene match: 8. The germline gives CDR1 SGHDT, CDR2 YYEEEE.